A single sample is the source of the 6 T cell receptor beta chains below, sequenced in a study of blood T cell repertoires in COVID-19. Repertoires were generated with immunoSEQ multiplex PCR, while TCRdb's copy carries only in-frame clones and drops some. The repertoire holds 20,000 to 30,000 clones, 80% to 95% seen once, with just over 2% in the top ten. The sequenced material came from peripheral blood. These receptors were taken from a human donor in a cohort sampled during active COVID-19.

As DNA, the CDR3 is TGCGCCAGCAGCGCGTTCGGCGGGGCAGAGACCCAGTACTTC. This gives the protein CASSAFGGAETQYF. This rearrangement joins TRBV5-1 to TRBJ2-5, with D maybe TRBD2 (6 bases). The CDR3 length is 14 residues. Per the germline V gene, CDR1 is SGHRS and CDR2 is YFSETQ. The V and J ends lost 4 bases and 4 bases respectively, with 14 bases between them.

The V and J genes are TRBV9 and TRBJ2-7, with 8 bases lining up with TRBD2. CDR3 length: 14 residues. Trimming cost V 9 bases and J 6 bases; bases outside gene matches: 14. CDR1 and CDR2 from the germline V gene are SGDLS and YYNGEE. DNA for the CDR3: TGTGCCACCGCTCCGGGACTAGGGGACCTCGAGCAGTACTTC. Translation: CATAPGLGDLEQYF.

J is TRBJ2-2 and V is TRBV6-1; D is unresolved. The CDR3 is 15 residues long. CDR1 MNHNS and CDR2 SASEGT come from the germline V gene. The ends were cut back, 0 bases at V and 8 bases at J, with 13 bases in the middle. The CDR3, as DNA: TGTGCCAGCAGTGAAGCGCGACTTGGCGTAGGGGAGCTGTTTTTT. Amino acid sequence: CASSEARLGVGELFF.

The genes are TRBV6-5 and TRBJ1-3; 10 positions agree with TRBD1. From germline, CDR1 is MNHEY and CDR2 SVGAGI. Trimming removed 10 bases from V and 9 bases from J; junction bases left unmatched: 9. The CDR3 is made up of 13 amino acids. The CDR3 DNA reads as TGTGCCATTGGGGACAGGGGAATAGGCACCATATATTTT. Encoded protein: CAIGDRGIGTIYF.

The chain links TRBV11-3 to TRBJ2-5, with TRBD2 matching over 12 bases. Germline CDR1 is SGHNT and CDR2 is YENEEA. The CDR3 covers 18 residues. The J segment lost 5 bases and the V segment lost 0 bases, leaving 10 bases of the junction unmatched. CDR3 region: CASSLDPLAGGPGETQYF. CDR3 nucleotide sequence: TGTGCCAGCAGCTTAGATCCCCTAGCGGGAGGGCCGGGTGAGACCCAGTACTTC.

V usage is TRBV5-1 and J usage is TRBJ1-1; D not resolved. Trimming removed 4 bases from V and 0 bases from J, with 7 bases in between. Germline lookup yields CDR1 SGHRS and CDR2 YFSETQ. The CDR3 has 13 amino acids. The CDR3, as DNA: TGCGCCAGCAGCCTGGTTATGAACACTGAAGCTTTCTTT. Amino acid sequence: CASSLVMNTEAFF.